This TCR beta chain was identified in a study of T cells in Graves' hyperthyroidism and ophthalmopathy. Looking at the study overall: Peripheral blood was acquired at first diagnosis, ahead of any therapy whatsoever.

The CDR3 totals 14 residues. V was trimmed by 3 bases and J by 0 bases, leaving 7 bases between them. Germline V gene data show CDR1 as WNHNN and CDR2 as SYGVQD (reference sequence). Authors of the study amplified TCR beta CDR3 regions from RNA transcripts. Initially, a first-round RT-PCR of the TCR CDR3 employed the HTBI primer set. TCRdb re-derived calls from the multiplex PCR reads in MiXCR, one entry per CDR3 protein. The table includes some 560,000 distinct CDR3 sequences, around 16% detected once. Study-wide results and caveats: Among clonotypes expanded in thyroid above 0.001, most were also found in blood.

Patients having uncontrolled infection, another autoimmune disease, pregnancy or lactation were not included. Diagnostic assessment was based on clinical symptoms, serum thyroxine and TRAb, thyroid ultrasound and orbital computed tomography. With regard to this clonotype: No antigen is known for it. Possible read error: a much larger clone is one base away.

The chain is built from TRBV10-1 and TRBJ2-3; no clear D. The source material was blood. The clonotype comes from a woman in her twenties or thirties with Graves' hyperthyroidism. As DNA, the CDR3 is TGCGCCAGCAGTGACCCCTTAAGCACAGATACGCAGTATTTT. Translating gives CASSDPLSTDTQYF.